This T cell receptor beta chain was identified during a study of control samples from healthy donors and cancer patients. This table comes from immunoSEQ multiplex PCR, and its TCRdb copy is limited to in-frame clones, with some not included. Counted here are approximately 94,000 clones, roughly nine tenths occurring once; the ten biggest clones make up 0.92%. The germline CDR1 and CDR2 sequences are MNHEY and SMNVEV (reference sequence). Trimming removed 6 bases from V and 0 bases from J, with 24 bases in between. The CDR3 is 18 amino acids. This clonotype originated in a woman in her 30s in good health. The sample taken for sequencing was blood. The J gene is TRBJ2-7, the V gene TRBV27, with D perhaps matching TRBD1 (6 bases). CDR3 loop: CASSGRFEGGRGSYEQYF. In nucleotides, the CDR3 is TGTGCCAGCAGCGGCCGTTTCGAAGGGGGTCGTGGCTCCTACGAGCAGTACTTC.